The 17 T cell receptor beta chains below all came from one sample that was sequenced in a study of PD-1 blockade in classical Hodgkin lymphoma. Data came from immunoSEQ multiplex PCR; TCRdb stores just in-frame clones and leaves some out. Altogether roughly 40,000 clones are present, 60% to 75% being singletons, with the ten largest covering about 3%. Relapse was seen in all patients after autologous stem cell transplantation, and brentuximab vedotin exposure was variable. The sequencing used peripheral blood mononuclear cells (PBMCs), collected at baseline. Receptors were obtained from a human donor with classical Hodgkin lymphoma.

The V and J genes are TRBV18 and TRBJ2-3; D not resolved. There are 12 residues in the CDR3. Trimming removed 4 bases at V and 0 bases at J, with 2 bases between. CDR1 and CDR2 from the germline V gene are KGHSH and LQKENI. The CDR3 sequence is CASSRSTDTQYF. The CDR3 nucleotides read TGTGCCAGCTCACGGAGCACAGATACGCAGTATTTT.

This clone has a handful of counts. This chain joins TRBV6-1 and TRBJ1-4, with D unclear. V was cut by 8 bases and J by 7 bases, with 14 bases left in between. Germline V gives CDR1 MNHNS, CDR2 SASEGT. The CDR3 consists of 13 residues. The CDR3 loop is CASVPGMFEKLFF. DNA of the CDR3: TGTGCCAGCGTACCCGGGATGTTTGAAAAACTGTTTTTT.

The rearrangement uses TRBV30 and TRBJ1-3; the D is unclear. There are 12 residues in the CDR3. Trimming removed 0 bases from V and 7 bases from J, with 7 bases in between. Germline V gene lookup returns CDR1 GTSNPN and CDR2 SVGIG (reference sequence). The DNA for the CDR3 is TGTGCCTGGAGTGTTGTTGGTAACACCATATATTTT. Encoded protein: CAWSVVGNTIYF.

In regard to this clone: Within the sample, other DNA sequences also encode this same CDR3. The CDR3 here is CASSLAGVGNTEAFF. Written as DNA, the CDR3 is TGTGCCAGCAGCTTAGCAGGCGTCGGCAACACTGAAGCTTTCTTT. The rearrangement uses TRBV7-2 and TRBJ1-1; D is uncertain. This CDR3 is built from 15 residues. The germline gives CDR1 SGHTA, CDR2 FQGNSA. Trimming pared 0 bases from V and 2 bases from J, leaving 10 bases between.

This clone has more than one count but fewer than ten. This chain uses TRBV6-6 with TRBJ2-7; D is unresolved. The CDR3 covers 12 residues. V lost 2 bases and J lost 5, with 7 bases in between. Germline V lookup: CDR1 MNHNY, CDR2 SVGAGI (reference sequence). DNA of the CDR3: TGTGCCAGCAGTTACACAGAGGACGAGCAGTACTTC. The encoded protein is CASSYTEDEQYF.

The V call is TRBV7-8, the J call TRBJ1-4, with a tentative D call TRBD1 (5 bases). Germline V gene data show CDR1 as SGHVS and CDR2 as FQNEAQ. V was clipped by 3 bases and J by 8 bases, with 16 bases between them. The CDR3 covers 15 residues. CDR3 sequence reads: CASSFLRGVGEKLFF. The CDR3 nucleotides are TGTGCCAGCAGCTTTCTAAGGGGTGTCGGGGAAAAACTGTTTTTT.

This clone appeared a single time. The chain uses TRBV7-3 and TRBJ1-1, with D perhaps TRBD1 (5 bases). The CDR3 is made up of 17 amino acids. Germline V gene data show CDR1 as SGHTA and CDR2 as FQGTGA. V was clipped by 5 bases and J by 3 bases, with 22 bases between them. CDR3 in amino acids: CASSKDGPLWGDTEAFF. Written as DNA, the CDR3 is TGTGCCAGCAGCAAGGACGGCCCCCTTTGGGGGGACACTGAAGCTTTCTTT.

The genes are TRBV19 and TRBJ1-5; D call uncertain. The CDR3 loop spans 12 amino acids. Trimming cost V 6 bases and J 5 bases, with 8 bases left between them. Per germline, CDR1 LNHDA and CDR2 SQIVND (reference sequence). The CDR3: CASRRGDQPQHF. CDR3 coding DNA: TGTGCCAGTAGACGGGGAGATCAGCCCCAGCATTTT.

This chain connects TRBV2 to TRBJ2-6; 9 nucleotides match TRBD1. CDR3 length: 19 residues. Germline loops: CDR1 SNHLY, CDR2 FYNNEI. After removal of 5 bases from V and 4 bases from J, the junction contained 15 bases not matched to a gene. The CDR3 here is CASSRSGGTGFRGANVLTF. Here the CDR3 DNA reads TGTGCCAGCAGTAGGTCCGGGGGGACAGGGTTTCGAGGGGCCAACGTCCTGACTTTC. The full variable domain, rest sourced from reference TRBV2 and TRBJ2-6, is EPEVTQTPSHQVTQMGQEVILRCVPISNHLYFYWYRQILGQKVEFLVSFYNNEISEKSEIFDDQFSVERPDGSNFTLKIRSTKLEDSAMYFCASSRSGGTGFRGANVLTFGAGSRLTVL.

This clone was observed once. The chain has TRBV30 and TRBJ1-1, with D maybe TRBD1 (5 bases). Germline lookup yields CDR1 GTSNPN and CDR2 SVGIG (reference sequence). Trimming stripped 0 bases from V and 5 bases from J, with 13 bases between. CDR3 size: 14 residues. DNA for the CDR3: TGTGCCTGGAGTGTAGGGGACGGGGGAACTGAAGCTTTCTTT. Residues: CAWSVGDGGTEAFF.

The chain couples TRBV7-3 to TRBJ2-1; the match to TRBD1 covers 11 bases. The CDR3 totals 14 residues. J lost 9 bases, V lost 5 bases, and 6 bases had no gene match. Germline V gene sequence: CDR1 SGHTA, CDR2 FQGTGA. The CDR3 DNA reads TGTGCCAGCAGCCCCGTCGGGACAGGGGGTGAGCAGTTCTTC. Amino acids: CASSPVGTGGEQFF.

The genes are TRBV7-9 and TRBJ2-7; the D is unclear. V was trimmed by 5 bases and J by 4 bases, leaving 15 bases between them. Per the germline V gene, CDR1 is SEHNR and CDR2 is FQNEAQ (reference sequence). This CDR3 contains 14 residues. CDR3 sequence (DNA): TGTGCCAGCAGCCCGGTTCAATCAAAATACGAGCAGTACTTC. It codes for CASSPVQSKYEQYF.

The rearrangement joins TRBV29-1 to TRBJ2-7, with D possibly TRBD2 on 5 matching bases. Germline CDR1 SQVTM, CDR2 ANQGSEA. The CDR3 is 12 amino acids. The ends were cut back, 4 bases at V and 7 bases at J, with 14 bases in the middle. The CDR3, as DNA: TGCAGCGTTGGGCTAGCTCCGAGGGAGCAGTACTTC. Its translation: CSVGLAPREQYF.

This chain connects TRBV7-9 to TRBJ1-1, with TRBD1 identical over 9 bases. CDR1 is SEHNR and CDR2 is FQNEAQ in the germline V gene (reference sequence). The CDR3 totals 12 residues. The V gene end was trimmed by 8 bases and the J gene end by 5 bases; junction bases not matched to a gene: 3. CDR3 amino acids: CASLTGGTEAFF. The CDR3 DNA is TGTGCCAGCTTGACAGGGGGTACTGAAGCTTTCTTT.

V is TRBV20-1 and J is TRBJ2-1; the D is unclear. This CDR3 is built from 11 residues. Trimming removed 3 bases at V and 9 bases at J, with 9 bases between. The germline V gene has CDR1 DFQATT and CDR2 SNEGSKA (reference sequence). In DNA, the CDR3 is TGCAGTGCTAGGCGCGACGGTGAGCAGTTCTTC. It yields the protein CSARRDGEQFF.

The CDR3 DNA reads as TGCGCCAGCAGCCAAGAGGGCAGGAACACCGGGGAGCTGTTTTTT. It encodes CASSQEGRNTGELFF. The chain joins TRBV4-3 to TRBJ2-2; D unresolved. Trimming cost V 0 bases and J 1 base, with 6 bases left between them. The length of the CDR3 is 15 residues. Germline V gene lookup returns CDR1 LGHNA and CDR2 YSLEER.

This clone was seen a single time. The chain employs TRBV27 and TRBJ2-1; the match to TRBD2 covers 8 bases. This CDR3 spans 15 amino acids. Germline V lookup: CDR1 MNHEY, CDR2 SMNVEV (reference sequence). The ends lost 2 bases at V and 6 bases at J; junction bases unmatched: 6. CDR3 region: CASSLRGGRINEQFF. The CDR3, as DNA: TGTGCCAGCAGTTTACGGGGGGGGCGTATCAATGAGCAGTTCTTC.